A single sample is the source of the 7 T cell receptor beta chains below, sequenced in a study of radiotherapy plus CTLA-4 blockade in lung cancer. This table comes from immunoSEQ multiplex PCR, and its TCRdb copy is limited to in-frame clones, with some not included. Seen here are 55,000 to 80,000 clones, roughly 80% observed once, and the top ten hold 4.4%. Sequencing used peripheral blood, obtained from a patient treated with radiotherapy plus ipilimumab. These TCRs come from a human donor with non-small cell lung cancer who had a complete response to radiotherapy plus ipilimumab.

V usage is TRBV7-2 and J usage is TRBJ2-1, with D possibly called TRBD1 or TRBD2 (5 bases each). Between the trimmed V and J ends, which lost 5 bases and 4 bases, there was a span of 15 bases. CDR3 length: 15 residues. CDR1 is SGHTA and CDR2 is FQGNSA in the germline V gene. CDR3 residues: CASSPGTAVYNEQFF. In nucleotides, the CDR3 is TGTGCCAGCAGCCCTGGGACGGCGGTGTACAATGAGCAGTTCTTC.

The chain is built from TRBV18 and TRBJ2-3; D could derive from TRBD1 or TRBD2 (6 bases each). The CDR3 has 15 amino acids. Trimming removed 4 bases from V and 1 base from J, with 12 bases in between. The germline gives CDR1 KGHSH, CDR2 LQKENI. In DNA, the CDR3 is TGTGCCAGCTCACTCGGGGGCTCTCGCACAGATACGCAGTATTTT. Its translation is CASSLGGSRTDTQYF.

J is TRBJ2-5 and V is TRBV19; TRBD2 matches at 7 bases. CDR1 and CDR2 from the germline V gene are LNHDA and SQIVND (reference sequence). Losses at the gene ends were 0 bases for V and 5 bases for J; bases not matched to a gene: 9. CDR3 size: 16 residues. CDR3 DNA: TGTGCCAGTAGTATAGACTGGACTAGAGTTGCGGAGACCCAGTACTTC. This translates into CASSIDWTRVAETQYF.

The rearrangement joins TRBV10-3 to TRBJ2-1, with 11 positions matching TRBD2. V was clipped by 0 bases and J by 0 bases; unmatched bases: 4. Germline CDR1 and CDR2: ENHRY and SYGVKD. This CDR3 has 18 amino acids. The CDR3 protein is CAISESTSGGISYNEQFF. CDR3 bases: TGTGCCATCAGTGAGTCTACTAGCGGGGGAATCTCCTACAATGAGCAGTTCTTC.

Here the CDR3 reads CASTPGAGAGYTF. As DNA, the CDR3 is TGTGCCAGCACTCCAGGGGCAGGGGCCGGCTACACCTTC. This sequence joins TRBV5-6 and TRBJ1-2, with D possibly being TRBD1 (6 bases). Looked up from germline, CDR1 is SGHDT and CDR2 is YYEEEE. Trimming stripped 6 bases from V and 8 bases from J, with 17 bases between. The CDR3 runs 13 residues.

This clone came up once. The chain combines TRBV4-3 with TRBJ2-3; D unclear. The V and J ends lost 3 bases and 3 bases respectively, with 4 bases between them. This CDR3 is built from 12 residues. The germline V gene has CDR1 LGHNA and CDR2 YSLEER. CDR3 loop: CASSHMTDTQYF. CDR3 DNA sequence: TGCGCCAGCAGCCACATGACAGATACGCAGTATTTT.

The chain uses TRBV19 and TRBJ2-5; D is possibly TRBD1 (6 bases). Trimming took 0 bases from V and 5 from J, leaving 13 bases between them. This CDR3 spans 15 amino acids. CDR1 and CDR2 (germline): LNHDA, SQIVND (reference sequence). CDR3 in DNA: TGTGCCAGTAGTATAGACAGGGGCAAGGGGGAGACCCAGTACTTC. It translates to CASSIDRGKGETQYF.